This T cell receptor (beta chain) is drawn from a study of blood T cell repertoires in COVID-19. Study background: Whether acute or convalescent, the COVID-19 samples came from the United States, Italy and Spain. PBMCs, B-cell-depleted T cells, or T cells provided the cDNA or gDNA that made up the material.

Per the authors' pipeline: Using reference gene primer amplification, nucleated cell counts were estimated. Data came from immunoSEQ multiplex PCR; TCRdb stores just in-frame clones and leaves some out. The V and J calls and clone size were taken over from that table, and D and trimming were inferred from the DNA. This sample has around 180,000 clones, with around 90% found just once. The sequence derives from a man in his sixties with acute or convalescent COVID-19. The sample consisted of peripheral blood.

CDR3 sequence: CASSLGQGVSATEAFF. The CDR3 nucleotides are TGCGCCAGCAGCTTGGGGCAGGGGGTAAGTGCGACTGAAGCTTTCTTT. The chain couples TRBV5-1 to TRBJ1-1; 7 bases line up with TRBD1. Germline CDR1 is SGHRS and CDR2 is YFSETQ. With V trimmed by 0 bases and J by 5 bases, 10 bases remained unmatched. The CDR3 spans 16 residues.